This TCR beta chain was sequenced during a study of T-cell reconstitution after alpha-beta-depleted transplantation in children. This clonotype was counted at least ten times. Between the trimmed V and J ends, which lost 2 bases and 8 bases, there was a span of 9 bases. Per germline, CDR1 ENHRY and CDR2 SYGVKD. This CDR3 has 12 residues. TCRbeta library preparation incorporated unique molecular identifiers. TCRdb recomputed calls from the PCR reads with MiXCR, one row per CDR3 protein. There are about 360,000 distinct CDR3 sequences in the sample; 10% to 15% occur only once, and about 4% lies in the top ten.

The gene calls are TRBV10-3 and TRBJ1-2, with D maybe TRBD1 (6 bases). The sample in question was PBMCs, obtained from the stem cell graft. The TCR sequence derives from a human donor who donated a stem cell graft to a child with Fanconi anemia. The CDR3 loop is CAISEGGWGYTF. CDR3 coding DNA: TGTGCCATCAGTGAGGGGGGCTGGGGCTACACCTTC.